The rows below give T cell receptor beta chains drawn from one sample of a study of T cells in localized non-small cell lung cancer. TCRdb keeps only in-frame clones here, not all; method: immunoSEQ multiplex PCR. The repertoire holds 2,000 to 2,500 clones, with approximately 19% as singletons. Sequencing was performed on lung tumor tissue, taken before any cancer treatment. These receptors were taken from a man between 40 and 75 years old with stage I squamous cell lung carcinoma. Each CDR3 is given with its conserved first and last residue. Fields, in order: V gene, J gene, D gene, clone size, CDR3 protein. The D gene is left open where the match is weak. A row's size may be missing; if present it is once, few, many or a size class.

V: TRBV6-8; J: TRBJ2-5; D: TRBD2; size: few; CDR3: CASSPPRGGSLEETQYF
V: TRBV11-3; J: TRBJ2-7; D: .; size: few; CDR3: CASSLFRFGLGEGEQYF
V: TRBV19; J: TRBJ2-3; D: .; size: large; CDR3: CASSGGRTDTQYF
V: TRBV5-1; J: TRBJ2-7; D: TRBD1; size: .; CDR3: CASSLLETGDEQYF
V: TRBV30; J: TRBJ1-1; D: .; size: few; CDR3: CAWSQRTEAFF
V: TRBV11-3; J: TRBJ2-7; D: TRBD1; size: .; CDR3: CASSPSGTGGIYEQYF
V: TRBV28; J: TRBJ2-1; D: .; size: few; CDR3: CASKVPGDAVFSSYNEQFF
V: TRBV11-3; J: TRBJ1-2; D: TRBD1; size: few; CDR3: CASSLGPDRGGGYTF
V: TRBV19; J: TRBJ2-4; D: .; size: .; CDR3: CASSIERPGDIAKNIQYF
V: TRBV30; J: TRBJ1-5; D: .; size: .; CDR3: CAWSVGDIGGQPQHF
V: TRBV29-1; J: TRBJ2-7; D: .; size: .; CDR3: CSVVGPGIDEQYF
V: TRBV6-8; J: TRBJ1-4; D: TRBD1; size: .; CDR3: CASSRTGTGNEKLFF
V: TRBV15; J: TRBJ1-5; D: .; size: few; CDR3: CATSRKGVVGNQPQHF
V: TRBV5-1; J: TRBJ2-3; D: .; size: .; CDR3: CASSNPRQAHTQYF
V: TRBV5-1; J: TRBJ1-1; D: .; size: few; CDR3: CATSLGGAGPEAFF
V: TRBV5-1; J: TRBJ2-7; D: TRBD2; size: .; CDR3: CASSWTSGTYEQYF
V: TRBV11-3; J: TRBJ2-1; D: TRBD2; size: .; CDR3: CASSPGDYYNEQFF
V: TRBV7-2; J: TRBJ2-3; D: .; size: medium-sized; CDR3: CASSLYNGDTQYF
V: TRBV28; J: TRBJ2-7; D: TRBD2; size: few; CDR3: CASSLVVGGLAGEQYF
V: TRBV11-3; J: TRBJ2-1; D: .; size: few; CDR3: CASSLIAAEGNEQFF
V: TRBV29-1; J: TRBJ2-2; D: .; size: .; CDR3: CSVEKEAGELFF
V: TRBV19; J: TRBJ2-4; D: TRBD1; size: .; CDR3: CASSRIVGTGQLAKNIQYF
V: TRBV11-3; J: TRBJ2-1; D: .; size: few; CDR3: CASSLTEGMLGNEQFF
V: TRBV11-3; J: TRBJ2-5; D: TRBD2; size: medium-sized; CDR3: CASSLEVWSGSPGKETQYF
V: TRBV28; J: TRBJ1-2; D: TRBD1; size: .; CDR3: CASSSPGQGTHGGYTF
V: TRBV23-1; J: TRBJ1-5; D: .; size: medium-sized; CDR3: CASSQDPTGNQPQHF
V: TRBV12-5; J: TRBJ2-2; D: .; size: .; CDR3: CASGRTRDGETNTGELFF
V: TRBV28; J: TRBJ1-1; D: .; size: few; CDR3: CATMGRGLTNTEAFF
V: TRBV5-1; J: TRBJ2-5; D: TRBD2; size: .; CDR3: CASSLALAVTQETQYF
V: TRBV11-3; J: TRBJ1-4; D: TRBD1; size: few; CDR3: CASSPQGGHEKLFF
V: TRBV28; J: TRBJ2-5; D: .; size: few; CDR3: CASRAYREGETQYF
V: TRBV18; J: TRBJ2-7; D: TRBD2; size: .; CDR3: CASSSTSDYEQYF
V: TRBV18; J: TRBJ2-4; D: TRBD2; size: once; CDR3: CASSPPSGSDENIQYF
V: TRBV11-3; J: TRBJ2-2; D: .; size: medium-sized; CDR3: CASSITGFAGELFF
V: TRBV12-5; J: TRBJ1-1; D: .; size: few; CDR3: CASNKDLGEAFF
V: TRBV7-4; J: TRBJ2-5; D: TRBD1; size: few; CDR3: CASSPGTGGWETQYF
V: TRBV6-8; J: TRBJ2-7; D: .; size: medium-sized; CDR3: CAIKLTGSYEQYF
V: TRBV11-3; J: TRBJ2-1; D: .; size: few; CDR3: CASSPFEGGTGTDEQFF